A single sample is the source of the 3 T cell receptor beta chains below, sequenced in a study of cytomegalovirus exposure and HLA in healthy donors. Primers for the PCR totalled 60 Vbeta and 13 Jbeta. Repertoires were generated with immunoSEQ multiplex PCR, while TCRdb's copy carries only in-frame clones and drops some. The sample lists roughly 120,000 clones, around two thirds occurring once. Specimen: PBMCs. These receptors were taken from a woman in her 40s in good health and CMV-seropositive.

The chain carries TRBV4-2 and TRBJ2-1; TRBD2 matches 10 bases. Germline CDR1 reads LGHNA; CDR2 reads YNFKEQ. V gave up 3 bases and J gave up 4 bases; unmatched junction bases: 3. The length of the CDR3 is 15 residues. The CDR3 DNA is TGTGCCAGCAGCCATCTACTAGCGGGATACAATGAGCAGTTCTTC. It is translated as CASSHLLAGYNEQFF.

This chain links TRBV23-1 with TRBJ1-2, with D hard to call. TRBV23-1 is an open reading frame, and its role is uncertain. V was clipped by 4 bases and J by 2 bases, with 17 bases between them. This CDR3 is built from 16 residues. CDR3 protein: CASSPPDSGFNYGYTF. CDR3 coding DNA: TGCGCCAGCAGTCCCCCCGATTCGGGGTTCAACTATGGCTACACCTTC.

V is TRBV4-1 and J is TRBJ1-6; no clear D gene. The CDR3 has 17 amino acids. Trimming stripped 3 bases from V and 0 bases from J, with 12 bases between. The germline gives CDR1 MGHRA, CDR2 YSYEKL. This CDR3 reads CASSQSPPSSYNSPLHF. Here the CDR3 DNA reads TGCGCCAGCAGCCAGTCCCCACCCAGCTCCTATAATTCACCCCTCCACTTT.